The next 28 T cell receptor beta chains were all read from a single sample in a study of T cell repertoires in cytomegalovirus infection. The antigens of these receptors remain unknown. TCRdb reprocessed the reads with MiXCR, giving one entry per CDR3 protein. Of 20,000 to 25,000 distinct CDR3 sequences in the sample, about 42% are singletons; the top ten hold approximately 93%. Sequenced material: CD8+ T cells from cultured PBMCs, taken from culture after CMV antigen stimulation. Source of these receptors: a human donor in good health (CMV status not recorded). Some clones in this sample may be carry-over from other donors' samples.

The J gene is TRBJ1-2, the V gene TRBV19, with no clear D. This CDR3 region has 13 residues. V lost 5 bases and J lost 8, with 15 bases in between. The germline V gene has CDR1 LNHDA and CDR2 SQIVND (reference sequence). The CDR3 nucleotides read TGTGCCAGTAGTGCCGACTTCATCGGGGGCTACACCTTC. It is translated as CASSADFIGGYTF.

The chain joins TRBV28 to TRBJ1-5; no firm D call. This CDR3 has 18 residues. The V end was cut by 4 bases, the J end by 6 bases, with 25 bases between. CDR1 and CDR2 (germline): MDHEN, SYDVKM. The CDR3 sequence is CASSSTTTLQAGGQPQHF. The CDR3 coding sequence is TGTGCCAGCAGTTCGACAACGACCCTTCAGGCAGGAGGTCAGCCCCAGCATTTT.

The table lists this clonotype with many counts. The chain links TRBV6-5 to TRBJ1-3, with TRBD1 matching 7 bases. CDR1 and CDR2 (germline): MNHEY, SVGAGI. The ends lost 6 bases at V and 3 bases at J; junction bases unmatched: 8. The CDR3 runs 15 residues. For the CDR3, the DNA is TGTGCCAGCAGCCCCGGACAGGCCGATGGAAACACCATATATTTT. Amino acids: CASSPGQADGNTIYF.

As for this clonotype: This is likely a read error, given that the CDR3 carries no conserved phenylalanine or tryptophan at its end. V gene TRBV2 combines with J gene TRBJ1-5; tentatively, D is TRBD1 (5 bases). Germline V gene lookup returns CDR1 SNHLY and CDR2 FYNNEI. This CDR3 spans 13 amino acids. The ends were cut back, 4 bases at V and 5 bases at J, with 9 bases in the middle. For the CDR3, the DNA is TGTGCCAGCAGTGGATGGGGGGATCAGCCCCAGCATTCT. The encoded protein is CASSGWGDQPQHS.

The rearrangement links TRBV11-2 to TRBJ2-7; D gene ambiguous. The CDR3 totals 14 residues. Per the germline V gene, CDR1 is SGHAT and CDR2 is FQNNGV. Trimming stripped 0 bases from V and 4 bases from J, with 10 bases between. The CDR3, as DNA: TGTGCCAGCAGCTTAGATCCGGGCGATTACGAGCAGTACTTC. It translates to CASSLDPGDYEQYF.

This chain links TRBV7-2 with TRBJ2-7; D is unclear. Germline lookup yields CDR1 SGHTA and CDR2 FQGNSA. V was shortened by 1 base and J by 0 bases, with 10 bases between the two germline ends. The CDR3 totals 15 residues. The CDR3 region is CASSLETVSSYEQYF. The CDR3 coding sequence is TGTGCCAGCAGCTTAGAAACGGTTAGCTCCTACGAGCAGTACTTC.

CDR3 bases: TGTGCCAGCAGTTTCACAGGGGGCATGAACACTGAAGCTTTCTTT. This sequence encodes CASSFTGGMNTEAFF. The gene calls are TRBV12-3 or TRBV12-4 and TRBJ1-1, with TRBD1 matching over 9 bases. Germline trimming cut 3 bases from V and 0 bases from J; bases unmatched to any gene: 2. The CDR3 runs 15 residues.

The V gene is TRBV7-2, the J gene TRBJ2-1; the D gene is possibly TRBD1 (5 bases). The CDR3 is 16 residues long. Germline V gene sequence: CDR1 SGHTA, CDR2 FQGNSA. V shed 5 bases and J shed 3 bases, with 17 bases lying between them. The CDR3 DNA is TGTGCCAGCAGCGCCAGTGGGGCGATGGGCTACAATGAGCAGTTCTTC. Its protein is CASSASGAMGYNEQFF.

The chain has TRBV7-2 and TRBJ2-5; D is ambiguous. Germline CDR1 and CDR2: SGHTA and FQGNSA. V was cut by 0 bases and J by 1 base, with 3 bases left in between. The CDR3 has 13 amino acids. The DNA of the CDR3 is TGTGCCAGCAGCTTAGCGGCCCAAGAGACCCAGTACTTC. Amino acid sequence: CASSLAAQETQYF.

The chain carries TRBV6-6 and TRBJ2-1, with D perhaps matching TRBD1 (5 bases). This CDR3 region has 14 residues. V was clipped by 5 bases and J by 4 bases, with 12 bases between them. CDR1 is MNHNY and CDR2 is SVGAGI in the germline V gene (reference sequence). The CDR3 nucleotides are TGTGCCAGCAGTCCAAAGGGGTATTACAATGAGCAGTTCTTC. Translated, it gives CASSPKGYYNEQFF.

J is TRBJ2-7 and V is TRBV6-2 or TRBV6-3; a weak D match, TRBD2 (6 bases). The V end lost 2 bases, the J end lost 0 bases, and 20 bases lay between the germline ends. The length of the CDR3 is 18 residues. Germline V CDR1 and CDR2: MNHEY, SVGEGT. CDR3 nucleotides: TGTGCCAGCAGTTACCCAGCGGACTATCCTGATGTCTCCTACGAGCAGTACTTC. Its translation: CASSYPADYPDVSYEQYF.

In this sample, this clonotype turned up many times. This chain connects TRBV2 to TRBJ1-5; 9 bases are shared with TRBD1. The CDR3 length is 15 residues. With V trimmed by 5 bases and J by 6 bases, 8 bases remained unmatched. Germline loops: CDR1 SNHLY, CDR2 FYNNEI. CDR3 DNA: TGTGCCAGCAGTCGACAGGGGGTTAATAGTCAGCCCCAGCATTTT. It codes for CASSRQGVNSQPQHF.

This chain links TRBV15 with TRBJ2-1; the match to TRBD2 covers 11 bases. The CDR3 is 17 amino acids. Germline loops: CDR1 LNHNV, CDR2 YYDKDF (reference sequence). The V gene end was trimmed by 0 bases and the J gene end by 8 bases; junction bases not matched to a gene: 9. This chain's CDR3 is CATSRDSGRAPGYEQFF. In nucleotides, the CDR3 is TGTGCCACCAGCAGAGATAGCGGGAGGGCCCCAGGATATGAGCAGTTCTTC.

The rearrangement uses TRBV15 and TRBJ1-5; D gene unclear. This CDR3 is built from 14 residues. Germline V gene data show CDR1 as LNHNV and CDR2 as YYDKDF (reference sequence). Trimming removed 1 base at V and 1 base at J, with 5 bases between. This CDR3 is CATSRALSNQPQHF. In DNA form, the CDR3 reads TGTGCCACCAGCAGAGCCCTAAGCAATCAGCCCCAGCATTTT.

This clonotype was counted a few times. The J gene is TRBJ2-7, the V gene TRBV6-1, with D uncertain. CDR3 length: 15 amino acids. The ends were cut back, 5 bases at V and 3 bases at J, with 17 bases in the middle. In germline, CDR1 is MNHNS, CDR2 SASEGT. CDR3 sequence reads: CASSSKQIPNYEQYF. The CDR3 DNA sequence: TGTGCCAGCAGTAGTAAACAAATTCCCAACTACGAGCAGTACTTC.

The V call is TRBV6-5, the J call TRBJ2-7, with D possibly being TRBD1 or TRBD2 (5 bases each). Germline CDR1 MNHEY, CDR2 SVGAGI. The V and J ends lost 2 bases and 6 bases respectively, with 14 bases between them. This CDR3 is built from 14 residues. CDR3 bases: TGTGCCAGCAGTTACGGGCAGGGACGAGGCGAGCAGTACTTC. This gives the protein CASSYGQGRGEQYF.

This chain links TRBV4-1 with TRBJ1-5, with D possibly TRBD1 on 6 matching bases. The CDR3 sequence is 14 residues long. The ends were cut back, 3 bases at V and 1 base at J, with 7 bases in the middle. The germline V gene has CDR1 MGHRA and CDR2 YSYEKL. CDR3 protein: CASSQDRSNQPQHF. DNA of the CDR3: TGCGCCAGCAGCCAGGACAGAAGCAATCAGCCCCAGCATTTT.

This chain links TRBV6-2 or TRBV6-3 with TRBJ2-5; TRBD1 matches 9 bases. Germline V gene data show CDR1 as MNHEY and CDR2 as SVGEGT. The CDR3 totals 17 residues. The V and J ends lost 5 bases and 2 bases, in that order; junction bases with no gene match: 12. CDR3 DNA sequence: TGTGCCAGCAGTCACAACGTGGACAGGGGAGGGCAAGAGACCCAGTACTTC. This gives the protein CASSHNVDRGGQETQYF.

The DNA of the CDR3 is TGTGCCAGCAGCCCCGGGGCTAGCGGGGGGCTCGAGCAGTACTTC. It specifies CASSPGASGGLEQYF. The gene calls are TRBV9 and TRBJ2-7; 11 nucleotides align to TRBD2. The trim removed 4 bases at V and 6 bases at J, leaving 9 bases unmatched. Germline CDR1 reads SGDLS; CDR2 reads YYNGEE. There are 15 residues in the CDR3.

There are a few counts of this clonotype. The chain recombines TRBV7-2 with TRBJ1-1; weak D call: TRBD1 (6 bases). The CDR3 loop spans 15 amino acids. Trimming removed 5 bases from V and 0 bases from J, with 13 bases in between. From germline, CDR1 is SGHTA and CDR2 FQGNSA. This chain's CDR3 is CASSVYTGMNTEAFF. CDR3 nucleotides: TGTGCCAGCAGCGTTTATACAGGGATGAACACTGAAGCTTTCTTT.

This chain joins TRBV11-2 and TRBJ2-7; 9 nucleotides align to TRBD1. The CDR3 covers 13 residues. Germline V gives CDR1 SGHAT, CDR2 FQNNGV. J lost 7 bases, V lost 4 bases, and 5 bases had no gene match. In DNA, the CDR3 is TGTGCCAGCAGCTCGGACAGGGGAAGGGAGCAGTACTTC. Translation: CASSSDRGREQYF.

V gene TRBV6-6 combines with J gene TRBJ2-1; possible D gene TRBD2, 5 bases. The CDR3 is 13 residues long. CDR1 and CDR2 from the germline V gene are MNHNY and SVGAGI (reference sequence). Trimming stripped 4 bases from V and 12 bases from J, with 16 bases between. The CDR3 nucleotides are TGTGCCAGCAGTTTGGGAAACACGGGATGGCAGTTCTTC. Translation gives CASSLGNTGWQFF.

The CDR3 loop is CASSLADSSEQYF. Here the CDR3 DNA reads TGTGCCAGCAGTTTAGCCGACAGTTCCGAGCAGTACTTC. This chain connects TRBV12-3 or TRBV12-4 to TRBJ2-7, with TRBD1 as a possible D gene (5 bases). Trimming shortened V by 0 bases and J by 6 bases, and 9 bases separated the two germline ends. This CDR3 region has 13 residues.

This sequence joins TRBV6-6 and TRBJ2-7; D unclear. Germline lookup yields CDR1 MNHNY and CDR2 SVGAGI (reference sequence). Trimming took off 5 bases at V and 5 bases at J, with 22 bases between the two ends. CDR3 length equals 16 residues. The CDR3 protein is CASSPSGATRVHEQYF. In DNA form, the CDR3 reads TGTGCCAGCAGTCCCTCAGGTGCCACAAGGGTCCACGAGCAGTACTTC.

The rearrangement joins TRBV20-1 to TRBJ1-1, with 7 bases fitting TRBD1. This CDR3 comprises 13 residues. The germline V gene has CDR1 DFQATT and CDR2 SNEGSKA (reference sequence). Trimming took 6 bases from V and 0 from J; bases not matched to a gene: 4. As DNA, the CDR3 is TGCAGTGCCAGGGACAGTCTGAACACTGAAGCTTTCTTT. Translation: CSARDSLNTEAFF.

This sequence joins TRBV5-1 and TRBJ1-5; D gene unclear. Germline values: CDR1 SGHRS, CDR2 YFSETQ. V lost 1 base to trimming and J lost 1 base, with 9 bases between them. The CDR3 has 15 amino acids. The chain's CDR3 is CASSLRGMSNQPQHF. CDR3 in DNA: TGCGCCAGCAGCTTGAGAGGGATGAGCAATCAGCCCCAGCATTTT.

This clonotype occurred many times. This chain connects TRBV28 to TRBJ2-1, with TRBD2 matching 7 bases. This CDR3 is built from 17 residues. Germline V lookup: CDR1 MDHEN, CDR2 SYDVKM. The ends lost 6 bases at V and 5 bases at J; junction bases unmatched: 16. CDR3 bases: TGTGCCAGCAGCCCGGGTATCGGCGGGAGAGTTAACAATGAGCAGTTCTTC. Translated: CASSPGIGGRVNNEQFF.

The chain has TRBV7-4 and TRBJ2-3; 12 nucleotides match TRBD2. Trimming cost V 5 bases and J 3 bases; bases outside gene matches: 9. Germline assignment: CDR1 SGHVT and CDR2 SQSDAQ. The CDR3 is 17 residues long. Written as DNA, the CDR3 is TGTGCCAGCAGCCCCCTCCGGACTAGCGGGGATACAGATACGCAGTATTTT. Its protein product is CASSPLRTSGDTDTQYF.